This TCR beta chain was captured in a study of shared clonotypes between healthy human individuals (TCRdb year 2020). For context, the study as a whole: The cohort comprised a couple of women and a few men aged 18 to 49 years. To increase sequencing depth and limit assay-specific biases, TCR repertoire library preparation and sequencing were carried out by different laboratories using diverse techniques. For each donor, three plates each were used for CD4 naive and CD4 memory, two plates were used for CD8 naive, and one plate was used for CD8 memory. Between about 0.85 and 9.5 billion PBMCs per donor were obtained by leukapheresis. Blood TCR repertoires of about 5 healthy adults were deeply sequenced to estimate repertoire size and the extent of clonotype sharing between individuals. The investigation overall reported the following: Larger estimated clonotype richness was generally found for naive subsets than for memory subsets. Roughly 5% of naive CD4, 3.5% of naive CD8, approximately 2% of memory CD4, and around 0.4% of memory CD8 clonotypes were shared across several donors. Pairwise subsampling indicated that sequencing depth was expected to affect the degree of clonotype sharing among donors. Compared with non-shared clonotypes, clonotypes shared by all four sorted-subset donors had higher generation probabilities. Incomplete sequencing was indicated by rarefaction of sorted-subset datasets, despite the large sequencing depth. The genetic and exposure-history diversity represented was limited by the small number of donors. Only blood was sampled, and tissue TCR repertoires likely differ from those in blood.

CD8 naive samples were CD45RO-negative cells positively selected for CCR7, giving a CD45RA+CCR7+ population that excluded TemRA cells. The donors were healthy, HIV-negative adults who had no recently reported acute infections or vaccinations. Every donor was a Caucasian adult living in Nashville, Tennessee, USA. After blood collection by leukapheresis, PBMCs were isolated using Ficoll-Histopaque density gradient centrifugation and then cryopreserved in the vapor phase of liquid nitrogen. Analytical flow cytometry was used to check the purity and quantity of every magnetically sorted T cell population. From each sorted fraction, genomic DNA was isolated and quantified by UV absorbance on a Nanodrop 2000c. TCR CDR3 regions were amplified from genomic DNA by multiplex PCR using the deep immunoSEQ assay. Extracted genomic DNA from each cell subset was distributed evenly across all wells of several immunoSEQ 96-well plates, and each plate was treated as a replicate. For sorted subsets, roughly 200 ng of genomic DNA, equivalent to 25,000 to 30,000 T cell genomes, went into each replicate PCR. Purified libraries were measured with a Qubit 3.0 fluorometer, size-checked on a Bioanalyzer 2100, and measured again with the KAPA Library Quantification kit. A separate single-read 150-cycle Illumina NextSeq 550 flow cell was used to sequence each immunoSEQ 96-well plate. In the paper's pipeline: The immunoSEQ output contained only junctional sequences without quality scores, so filtering could not match that applied to full-length reads. Sequences were annotated with PyIR, a Python wrapper for IgBLAST v1.9, and V/J genes and CDR3 were assigned using IMGT germline references. Reads were removed for weak V/J assignments (E-value above 1e-6), missing CDR3, stop codons, out-of-frame junctions, or ambiguous translated residues. A V3J clonotype was defined by an identical inferred V gene, J gene, and CDR3 amino acid sequence. Percentage overlap between repertoires was calculated by dividing the number of shared unique clonotypes by the size of the smaller repertoire. RTK rarefaction, the Chao1 estimator, and Recon v2.1 estimates of unobserved clonotypes were used to assess repertoire richness. Generation probabilities for all TCRbeta clonotypes obtained by the gDNA method from several donors were computed using OLGA. TCRdb took over this immuneACCESS table, retaining in-frame rearrangements with V and J assigned. Such tables are incomplete; in checked studies, under half of the missing clones stem from an unresolved V gene, and the remainder is unexplained. From that table come the V and J calls and clone size; the DNA was used to work out D and trimming. For this sample there are more than 2 million clones; roughly 95% appear just once. The ten largest clones add up to about 1.6% of the sample.

Notes on this clone: What this receptor recognizes is not known. There are no base qualities to consult, and no much larger clone falls within one base.

The CDR3 goes from the cysteine to the phenylalanine over 13 residues. Of the read, only the CDR3 DNA is kept; its 39 bases are in frame from base 1. Trimming at the junction amounts to 0 bases on V and 6 bases on J, and the germline ends lie 7 bases apart. As encoded in the germline V gene, CDR1 is SNHLY while CDR2 is FYNNEI. The sample was naive CD8+ T cells from PBMCs. Sample cell subset or site, as interpreted from the label and publication: CD45RA+CCR7+. The source of this sequence is a man between 18 and 29 years old in good health. Some clones in this sample may be carry-over from other donors' samples. The chain joins TRBV2 to TRBJ2-3, with an unclear D gene assignment. The CDR3 region: CASSEARQDTQYF. The DNA sequence reads TGTGCCAGCAGTGAAGCAAGGCAGGATACGCAGTATTTT.